These 20 T cell receptor beta chains share one sample of origin, sequenced in a study of metastatic and nonmetastatic thyroid tumors. No treatment had been given to any patient before thyroid surgery. With MiXCR, TCRdb called clones anew from the PCR reads. There are 35,000 to 50,000 clones in the sample; about a sixth occur only once, and approximately 9.9% lies in the top ten. Sequencing used tumor tissue. The receptor source for this set is a female donor with papillary thyroid cancer or a benign thyroid nodule (not recorded which). Some clones in this sample may be carry-over from other donors' samples.

The J gene is TRBJ2-2, the V gene TRBV28; 11 nucleotides match TRBD1. With V trimmed by 6 bases and J by 7 bases, 7 bases remained unmatched. CDR1 is MDHEN, CDR2 SYDVKM, per germline. This CDR3 spans 15 amino acids. Here the CDR3 DNA reads TGTGCCAGCAGCACCATGGGACAGGGGGACGGGGAGCTGTTTTTT. It encodes CASSTMGQGDGELFF.

J is TRBJ1-1 and V is TRBV28; 7 nucleotides agree with TRBD1. The junction had 6 bases not matched to a gene; V was cut back by 5 bases and J by 0 bases. From germline, CDR1 is MDHEN and CDR2 SYDVKM. This CDR3 spans 15 amino acids. The CDR3 spells CASSIRDRVNTEAFF. CDR3 nucleotides: TGTGCCAGCAGTATCCGGGACAGAGTGAACACTGAAGCTTTCTTT.

This clone was counted at least ten times. CDR3 nucleotide sequence: TGCGCCAGCAGCTACGGCACAGATACGCAGTATTTT. Translating it yields CASSYGTDTQYF. The chain links TRBV4-3 to TRBJ2-3, with D unclear. V was cut by 5 bases and J by 1 base, with 4 bases left in between. The length of the CDR3 is 12 residues. The germline gives CDR1 LGHNA, CDR2 YSLEER.

The sample holds many counts of this clone. V is TRBV7-8 and J is TRBJ1-1; D is undetermined. Germline lookup yields CDR1 SGHVS and CDR2 FQNEAQ. This CDR3 contains 14 residues. The V end lost 5 bases, the J end lost 6 bases, and 16 bases lay between the germline ends. CDR3 in DNA: TGTGCCAGCAGCCCTAGGAGAGGGATCTCTGAAGCTTTCTTT. Protein: CASSPRRGISEAFF.

This clone has a count of ten or more. Other DNA sequences in the same sample also yield this CDR3. The chain joins TRBV27 to TRBJ2-6; D unclear. The CDR3 spans 17 residues. Trimming removed 6 bases at V and 3 bases at J, with 18 bases between. Germline lookup yields CDR1 MNHEY and CDR2 SMNVEV (reference sequence). The CDR3 DNA sequence: TGTGCCAGCAGACATCTGCTAGATTATAATGGGGCCAACGTCCTGACTTTC. It specifies CASRHLLDYNGANVLTF.

Many counts were recorded for this clone. The CDR3 here is CASSLLAGFSTDTQYF. CDR3 coding DNA: TGTGCCAGCAGCTTATTGGCCGGTTTTAGCACAGATACGCAGTATTTT. The genes are TRBV7-6 and TRBJ2-3; D uncertain. The CDR3 extends over 16 amino acids. CDR1 SGHVS and CDR2 FNYEAQ come from the germline V gene. Trimming cost V 2 bases and J 0 bases, with 12 bases left between them.

The genes are TRBV6-6 and TRBJ2-3; D gene uncertain. Germline V gene data show CDR1 as MNHNY and CDR2 as SVGAGI (reference sequence). Trimming stripped 2 bases from V and 2 bases from J, with 8 bases between. The CDR3 runs 14 residues. The CDR3 loop is CASSYGSITDTQYF. Here the CDR3 DNA reads TGTGCCAGCAGTTACGGGTCTATCACAGATACGCAGTATTTT.

As regards this clone: Possible read error: a much larger clone is one base away. The rearrangement uses TRBV5-4 and TRBJ2-1, with 14 positions matching TRBD2. Trimming took 3 bases from V and 8 from J; bases not matched to a gene: 7. The length of the CDR3 is 16 residues. Per germline, CDR1 SGHNT and CDR2 YYREEE (reference sequence). The CDR3 bases are TGTGCCAGCAGCTCGGAAAGGGGACTAGCGGGAGATGAGCAGTTCTTC. It translates to CASSSERGLAGDEQFF.

This clone was detected ten times or more. The chain links TRBV3-1 to TRBJ2-7; the match to TRBD1 covers 7 bases. Germline CDR1 reads LGHDT; CDR2 reads YNNKEL (reference sequence). Trimming took 3 bases from V and 2 from J; bases not matched to a gene: 7. This CDR3 has 15 amino acids. The CDR3 region has the DNA TGTGCCAGCAGCCACCTTGGACAGGAGACCTACGAGCAGTACTTC. Translating gives CASSHLGQETYEQYF.

This clone appeared many times. The chain joins TRBV20-1 to TRBJ2-3; D not resolved. This CDR3 comprises 14 residues. Germline V lookup: CDR1 DFQATT, CDR2 SNEGSKA (reference sequence). With 5 bases removed from V and 6 bases from J, the gap between germline ends came to 18 bases. CDR3 sequence: CSAALAALGDTQYF. The CDR3, as DNA: TGCAGTGCTGCCCTCGCGGCCCTCGGGGATACGCAGTATTTT.

There are many counts of this clone. This rearrangement joins TRBV29-1 to TRBJ2-3; TRBD2 matches 7 bases. The V gene's germline CDR1 is SQVTM and CDR2 ANQGSEA. V gave up 1 base and J gave up 5 bases; unmatched junction bases: 9. CDR3 size: 15 residues. This chain's CDR3 is CSVEGGGRAQDTQYF. The CDR3 region has the DNA TGCAGCGTTGAAGGTGGGGGGAGGGCCCAAGATACGCAGTATTTT.

Worth noting for this clone: A single base separates this from a much larger clone, so it may be a read error. The sample contains more than one DNA sequence encoding this CDR3. The chain couples TRBV9 to TRBJ2-3; weak D call: TRBD2 (5 bases). Trimming left V 0 bases short and J 8 bases short, with 10 bases between. Germline CDR1 reads SGDLS; CDR2 reads YYNGEE. This CDR3 has 13 residues. The CDR3 DNA reads TGTGCCAGCAGCGTAGCGGGAAGTAGTACGCAGTATTTT. Translated: CASSVAGSSTQYF.

This clone was picked up many times. The chain combines TRBV10-3 with TRBJ1-5, with D perhaps TRBD1 (6 bases). The CDR3 is 14 amino acids. In germline, CDR1 is ENHRY, CDR2 SYGVKD. V dropped 8 bases and J dropped 4 bases, with 15 bases sitting between them. The CDR3 DNA sequence: TGTGCCATCGCCAACACTACAGGGAATCAGCCCCAGCATTTT. It translates to CAIANTTGNQPQHF.

This clone was recorded many times. The rearrangement uses TRBV12-3 or TRBV12-4 and TRBJ2-1, with 12 bases fitting TRBD2. V dropped 6 bases and J dropped 5; count of bases not matched to a gene: 8. There are 16 residues in the CDR3. CDR3 bases: TGTGCCAGCAGCCTTGACGGACTAGCGGGAAACAATGAGCAGTTCTTC. Translated, it gives CASSLDGLAGNNEQFF.

This clone was seen more than once but under ten times. The chain carries TRBV19 and TRBJ2-1, with D perhaps TRBD2 (6 bases). Trimming shortened V by 1 base and J by 4 bases, and 11 bases separated the two germline ends. CDR3 length: 15 amino acids. Germline V gene data show CDR1 as LNHDA and CDR2 as SQIVND (reference sequence). Here the CDR3 reads CASSIVGLAYNEQFF. CDR3 DNA sequence: TGTGCCAGTAGTATAGTGGGGCTAGCGTACAATGAGCAGTTCTTC.

This clone was found many times. This chain uses TRBV5-8 with TRBJ1-1; D remains unclear. CDR1 is SGHTS, CDR2 YDEGEE, per germline. This CDR3 comprises 14 residues. Trimming took 5 bases from V and 0 from J, leaving 11 bases between them. The CDR3 DNA reads TGTGCCAGCAGACCTTTTTACATGAACACTGAAGCTTTCTTT. As protein: CASRPFYMNTEAFF.

As regards this clone: A single base separates this from a much larger clone, so it may be a read error. V and J are TRBV6-1 and TRBJ2-1; 7 bases map to TRBD2. The junction had 9 bases not matched to a gene; V was cut back by 7 bases and J by 6 bases. Germline CDR1 MNHNS, CDR2 SASEGT. This CDR3 comprises 14 residues. The CDR3 DNA follows: TGTGCCAGCAAGAGCGGGAAGGTGGGCAATGAGCAGTTCTTC. It is translated as CASKSGKVGNEQFF.

This clone has ten or more counts. J is TRBJ1-1 and V is TRBV5-1; 9 bases match TRBD1. Losses at the gene ends were 4 bases for V and 4 bases for J; bases not matched to a gene: 5. CDR3 length equals 14 residues. Germline assignment: CDR1 SGHRS and CDR2 YFSETQ. This CDR3 is CASSMGTGPTEAFF. As DNA, the CDR3 is TGCGCCAGCAGCATGGGGACAGGGCCCACTGAAGCTTTCTTT.

Points on this clone: With a much larger clone just one base away, this may be a read error. J is TRBJ1-1 and V is TRBV5-4; D perhaps matches TRBD1 (6 bases). Germline V gene sequence: CDR1 SGHNT, CDR2 YYREEE (reference sequence). The CDR3 has 15 residues. V lost 2 bases, J lost 7 bases, and 18 bases lay in between. In nucleotides, the CDR3 is TGTGCCAGCAGCTTTGGGATGCCCGGGGGCAGTGAAGCTTTCTTT. Translated: CASSFGMPGGSEAFF.

The rearrangement uses TRBV7-2 and TRBJ1-2; TRBD1 aligns across 8 bases. V was pared by 2 bases and J by 3 bases, with 11 bases of the junction left unmatched. CDR3 size: 17 residues. Germline CDR1 reads SGHTA; CDR2 reads FQGNSA. The CDR3 loop is CASSLSHRTGNYYGYTF. Here the CDR3 DNA reads TGTGCCAGCAGCTTATCGCACCGGACAGGGAACTACTATGGCTACACCTTC.